The 9 T cell receptor beta chains presented below share a single source sample, sequenced in a study of T cell repertoires in cytomegalovirus infection. Antigens for these TCRs are unknown. TCRdb fed the reads into MiXCR, producing one record per CDR3 protein. The sample yields about 78,000 distinct CDR3 sequences, around 42% seen once. The sequencing here drew on CD8+ T cells from cultured PBMCs, taken from culture after CMV antigen stimulation. Source of these receptors: a human donor in good health (CMV status not recorded). Some clones in this sample may be carry-over from other donors' samples.

Here the CDR3 DNA reads TGTGCCAGCAGCTTAGAGGACGGTGCCTACGAGCAGTACTTC. This translates into CASSLEDGAYEQYF. The chain recombines TRBV13 with TRBJ2-7, with D uncertain. Germline V gives CDR1 PRHDT, CDR2 FYEKMQ (reference sequence). CDR3 size: 14 residues. With 1 base removed from V and 2 bases from J, the gap between germline ends came to 9 bases.

The chain employs TRBV11-2 and TRBJ2-2, with a weak D call TRBD1 (7 bases). The CDR3 length is 16 residues. Per germline, CDR1 SGHAT and CDR2 FQNNGV. The V gene lost 5 bases and the J gene lost 1 base, with 14 bases spanning the gap. This CDR3 is CASSHFRGENTGELFF. Written as DNA, the CDR3 is TGTGCCAGCAGCCATTTCAGGGGGGAGAACACCGGGGAGCTGTTTTTT.

The CDR3 region has the DNA TGTGCCAGCAGCGTAGGAGCGGGGGGGACCTACGAGCAGTACTTC. Amino acids: CASSVGAGGTYEQYF. This chain joins TRBV9 and TRBJ2-7; 10 positions match TRBD2. Germline CDR1 is SGDLS and CDR2 is YYNGEE. This CDR3 comprises 15 residues. With V trimmed by 0 bases and J by 2 bases, 2 bases remained unmatched.

This clonotype was seen more than once but under ten times. The DNA of the CDR3 is TGTGCCATCAGTGGGTTCGGGACTTCTCACAATGAGCAGTTCTTC. It encodes CAISGFGTSHNEQFF. The rearrangement uses TRBV10-3 and TRBJ2-1; tentatively, D is TRBD2 (6 bases). The V gene's germline CDR1 is ENHRY and CDR2 SYGVKD. V was shortened by 4 bases and J by 5 bases, with 15 bases between the two germline ends. The CDR3 is 15 residues long.

This clonotype was recorded a few times. The rearrangement uses TRBV28 and TRBJ2-5; D not certain. CDR3 length: 16 residues. CDR1 is MDHEN and CDR2 is SYDVKM in the germline V gene. V was cut by 5 bases and J by 1 base, with 17 bases left in between. For the CDR3, the DNA is TGTGCCAGCAGTCCAGGCAGCGAAGCCTTCCAAGAGACCCAGTACTTC. Translation gives CASSPGSEAFQETQYF. The variable domain in full, completed from reference TRBV28 and TRBJ2-5, reads DVKVTQSSRYLVKRTGEKVFLECVQDMDHENMFWYRQDPGLGLRLIYFSYDVKMKEKGDIPEGYSVSREKKERFSLILESASTNQTSMYLCASSPGSEAFQETQYFGPGTRLLVL.

This chain connects TRBV27 to TRBJ2-7; 11 bases agree with TRBD2. CDR1 MNHEY and CDR2 SMNVEV come from the germline V gene (reference sequence). The V and J ends lost 6 bases and 4 bases, in that order; junction bases with no gene match: 8. CDR3 length: 15 amino acids. The CDR3 sequence: CASRASGGSGYEQYF. For the CDR3, the DNA is TGTGCCAGCAGGGCTAGCGGGGGGTCCGGGTACGAGCAGTACTTC.

The chain uses TRBV7-6 and TRBJ1-2; possibly TRBD1 for D (5 bases). V lost 6 bases, J lost 8 bases, and 16 bases lay in between. The CDR3 spans 13 residues. Germline values: CDR1 SGHVS, CDR2 FNYEAQ. CDR3 in DNA: TGTGCCAGCAGGGAAGCAGGGTCGACCGGCTACACCTTC. Amino acids: CASREAGSTGYTF. The full variable domain, rest sourced from reference TRBV7-6 and TRBJ1-2, is GAGVSQSPRYKVTKRGQDVALRCDPISGHVSLYWYRQALGQGPEFLTYFNYEAQQDKSGLPNDRFSAERPEGSISTLTIQRTEQRDSAMYRCASREAGSTGYTFGSGTRLTVV.

This clonotype was detected only a few times. This chain joins TRBV6-1 and TRBJ2-7; 10 nucleotides align to TRBD1. CDR3 length equals 16 residues. Germline lookup yields CDR1 MNHNS and CDR2 SASEGT. Unmatched junction bases numbered 12, after V lost 5 bases and J lost 5 bases. CDR3 bases: TGTGCCAGCAGTTCTTTACGACAGGGGGCGGCGAACGAGCAGTACTTC. It translates to CASSSLRQGAANEQYF.

The chain links TRBV12-3 or TRBV12-4 to TRBJ2-4; weak D call: TRBD2 (7 bases). The CDR3 loop spans 14 amino acids. Deletions cut 3 bases from V and 7 bases from J, with 13 bases between. The chain's CDR3 is CASSLSGGGNIQYF. DNA of the CDR3: TGTGCCAGCAGTTTGTCGGGGGGCGGGAACATTCAGTACTTC.